This T cell receptor beta chain was observed in a study of T cells in Graves' hyperthyroidism and ophthalmopathy. Looking at the study overall: The authors collected peripheral blood at initial diagnosis, before any treatment. Overall study results and limits: Model-based prediction identified ophthalmopathy a median around 6.5 months prior to its onset.

The CDR3 length is 12 residues. Germline CDR1 is SNHLY and CDR2 is FYNNEI. Exclusions: uncontrolled infection, other autoimmune disease, pregnancy, lactation. Diagnosis relied on clinical symptoms, serum thyroxine and TRAb, thyroid ultrasound and orbital computed tomography. This clonotype has just a few counts. The antigen is not known. TCR beta CDR3 regions were amplified from RNA. A set of HTBI primers served as the primers for a first-round RT-PCR of the TCR CDR3. TCRdb called the multiplex PCR reads again in MiXCR, with one record for every CDR3 protein. The sample lists around 700,000 distinct CDR3 sequences; around a third were seen once.

The sample taken for sequencing was blood. This chain joins TRBV2 and TRBJ2-7, with 9 bases matching TRBD1. Near its end, the DNA agrees better with TRBJ2-1, so the J call may be wrong. This clonotype originated in a woman aged 40 to 55 with Graves' hyperthyroidism. For the CDR3, the DNA is TGTGCCAGCAGCGGACAGGGGAGGGAGCAGTTCTTC. Protein: CASSGQGREQFF.